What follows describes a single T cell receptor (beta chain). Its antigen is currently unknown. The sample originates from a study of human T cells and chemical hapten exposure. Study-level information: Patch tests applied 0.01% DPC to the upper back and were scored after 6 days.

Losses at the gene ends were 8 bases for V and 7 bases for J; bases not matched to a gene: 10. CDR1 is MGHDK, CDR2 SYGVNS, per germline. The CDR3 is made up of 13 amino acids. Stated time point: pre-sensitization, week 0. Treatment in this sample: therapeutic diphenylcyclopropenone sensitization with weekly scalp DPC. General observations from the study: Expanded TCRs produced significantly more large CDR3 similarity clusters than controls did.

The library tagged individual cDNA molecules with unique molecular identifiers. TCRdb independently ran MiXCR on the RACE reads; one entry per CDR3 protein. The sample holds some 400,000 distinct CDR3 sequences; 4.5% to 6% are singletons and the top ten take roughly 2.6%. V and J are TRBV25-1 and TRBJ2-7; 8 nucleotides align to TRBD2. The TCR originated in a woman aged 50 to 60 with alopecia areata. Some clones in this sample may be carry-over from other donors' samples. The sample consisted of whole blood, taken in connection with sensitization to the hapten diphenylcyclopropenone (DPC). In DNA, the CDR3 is TGTGCCAGCGGAGAAGCGGGGGCGGGTGAGCAGTACTTC. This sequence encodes CASGEAGAGEQYF.